This is a list of T cell receptor beta chains from one sample in a study of long-term antiretroviral therapy in people with HIV. Assay: immunoSEQ multiplex PCR; the TCRdb copy retains only in-frame clones and omits some. The sample lists tens of thousands of clones; approximately 96% were seen once. This specimen consisted of unsorted PBMCs, obtained around 6.6 years after starting antiretroviral therapy. The receptors here all came from a man aged 25 to 45 with HIV. CDR3s include the opening cysteine and the closing phenylalanine or tryptophan. D genes are given only for firm matches. Clone sizes are given selectively: once, few, many, or a class where the clone is expanded.

TGTGCCAGCAGCCGTAGGAGCTACGAGCAGTACTTC CASSRRSYEQYF TRBV5-8 12 NA TRBJ2-7 NA
TGTGCCAGCAGTTACTCGAGCGGTCTTTACAATGAGCAGTTCTTC CASSYSSGLYNEQFF TRBV6-5 15 NA TRBJ2-1 NA
TGTGCCAGCAGTCACAGGGCGTCCCCCCATTACGAGCAGTACTTC CASSHRASPHYEQYF TRBV27 15 NA TRBJ2-7 NA
TGTGCCAGCGGGTTAGGGGACACTGAAGCTTTCTTT CASGLGDTEAFF TRBV5-4 12 NA TRBJ1-1 NA
TGTGCCAGCAGCCTGGCCAGCGCAACATACAATGAGCAGTTCTTC CASSLASATYNEQFF TRBV7-2 15 NA TRBJ2-1 NA
TGTGCCAGCAGCTTAGGGGACAATAGTCAAGAAAAACTGTTTTTT CASSLGDNSQEKLFF TRBV7-6 15 NA TRBJ1-4 NA
TGTGCCAGCTGGGGGGAGGGGGCAAGCAATCAGCCCCAGCATTTT CASWGEGASNQPQHF TRBV2 15 NA TRBJ1-5 TRBD1
TGTGCCAGTAGTATAGAACAGGGGGCGAACTATGGCTACACCTTC CASSIEQGANYGYTF TRBV19 15 NA TRBJ1-2 TRBD1
TGCGCCAGCAGCCAAGATTCGACAGTCGGGTTAGACTATGGCTACACCTTC CASSQDSTVGLDYGYTF TRBV4-3 17 NA TRBJ1-2 NA
TGTGCCTGGGGGACTAGCGGGAGCCGTAGCTCCTACAATGAGCAGTTCTTC CAWGTSGSRSSYNEQFF TRBV30 17 NA TRBJ2-1 TRBD2
TGTGCCAGCAGCTTAGTCGGGACCGAGACAAGGCAGTACTTC CASSLVGTETRQYF TRBV7-6 14 NA TRBJ2-7 NA
TGTGCCAGCAGCGCCAGGGGTAATAGTAATTCACCCCTCCACTTT CASSARGNSNSPLHF TRBV9 15 NA TRBJ1-6 NA
TGTGCCAGCTCACCACCGGACAGGTTTACAGCTTTCTTT CASSPPDRFTAFF TRBV18 13 NA TRBJ1-1 TRBD1
TGCGCCAGCAGCTTGGCCGGAACGCTTGGGGAGACCCAGTACTTC CASSLAGTLGETQYF TRBV5-1 15 NA TRBJ2-5 NA
TGTGCCAGCAGCGTGAGAGGACTAGCGGGTTACAATGAGCAGTTCTTC CASSVRGLAGYNEQFF TRBV9 16 NA TRBJ2-1 TRBD2
TGTGCCAGTCGAAACTACGAGCAGTACTTC CASRNYEQYF TRBV2 10 NA TRBJ2-7 NA
TGTGCCAGCAGCCCGGCGGGAGAGACCCAGTACTTC CASSPAGETQYF TRBV7-8 12 NA TRBJ2-5 NA
TGCGCCAGCAGCTTAACAGGGGTTGCCAATGAGCAGTTCTTC CASSLTGVANEQFF TRBV5-1 14 NA TRBJ2-1 TRBD1
TGTGCCAGCACTAGAAGTGGGGCGGGGAACACTGAAGCTTTCTTT CASTRSGAGNTEAFF TRBV6-1 15 NA TRBJ1-1 NA
TGTGCCAGCAGCTTTGGTGCAACTAATGAAAAACTGTTTTTT CASSFGATNEKLFF TRBV11-2 14 NA TRBJ1-4 NA
TGTGCCAGTAGTCAGATCAGGGGAGATGGCTACACCTTC CASSQIRGDGYTF TRBV19 13 NA TRBJ1-2 NA
TGTGCCAGCAGTGGGGTTGGTATCAAGAGCTCCTACGAGCAGTACTTC CASSGVGIKSSYEQYF TRBV27 16 NA TRBJ2-7 NA
TGCGCCAGCAGCCTTAAGCGGGTAGCTGGGGCCAACGTCCTGACTTTC CASSLKRVAGANVLTF TRBV23-1 16 NA TRBJ2-6 NA
TGTGCCTGGAAGCTCGGACTCAACTACGAGCAGTACTTC CAWKLGLNYEQYF TRBV30 13 NA TRBJ2-7 NA
TGTGCCAGCAGCGTAGAGTCGGGACAGCAAGAGACCCAGTACTTC CASSVESGQQETQYF TRBV9 15 once TRBJ2-5 TRBD1
TGTGCCAGCAGGTCGAAAGAGACCCAGTACTTC CASRSKETQYF TRBV5-4 11 NA TRBJ2-5 NA
TGTGCCAGCTTCAAGAGGAGCACTGAAGCTTTCTTT CASFKRSTEAFF TRBV6-6 12 NA TRBJ1-1 NA
TGTGCCAGCAGCTTAGAGGGCGGCTACGAGCAGTACTTC CASSLEGGYEQYF TRBV7-9 13 once TRBJ2-7 NA
TGTGCCAGCAGGAGGGGAGGCGGGAGCTCTGGAAACACCATATATTTT CASRRGGGSSGNTIYF TRBV7-9 16 NA TRBJ1-3 NA
TGTGCCAGCAGCCAAGAACGGGGAAATTACGAGCAGTACTTC CASSQERGNYEQYF TRBV4-2 14 NA TRBJ2-7 NA
TGTGCCAGCAGTGTGGCCGGGACAGGGGTAGAGTTCTTC CASSVAGTGVEFF TRBV2 13 NA TRBJ2-1 TRBD1
TGTGCCACCAGCACGGGGGGGGGTACTAGCTCGAGGAATGAGCAGTTCTTC CATSTGGGTSSRNEQFF TRBV15 17 NA TRBJ2-1 TRBD2
TGTGCCAGCAGCCCCAGGGAATTTGGACAGCCCCAGCATTTT CASSPREFGQPQHF TRBV7-9 14 NA TRBJ1-5 NA
TGTGCCAGCGGGTCCTCCCCCGGGGAGCAGTACTTC CASGSSPGEQYF TRBV6-6 12 once TRBJ2-7 NA
TGCGCCAGCAGTGAGCGGTGGTCGGGGGCCGAAAATTCACCCCTCCACTTT CASSERWSGAENSPLHF TRBV10-2 17 NA TRBJ1-6 NA
TGTGCCAGCAGTTTACCCAGGGGGCACCTCGGGGAGCTGTTTTTT CASSLPRGHLGELFF TRBV28 15 NA TRBJ2-2 TRBD1
TGCGCCAGCAGCCAAACCAGGGACAGGGGGGAAAAACTGTTTTTT CASSQTRDRGEKLFF TRBV4-1 15 NA TRBJ1-4 TRBD1
TGTGCCAGCAGTGAAGAACGGGCTCAGCCCCAGCATTTT CASSEERAQPQHF TRBV2 13 once TRBJ1-5 NA
TGTGCCAGCACTTACCTCGAGGAAGGCTACACCTTC CASTYLEEGYTF TRBV2 12 NA TRBJ1-2 NA
TGTGCCAGCAGTCCCCGGGACAGGGCTGGTGAAGCTTTCTTT CASSPRDRAGEAFF TRBV27 14 NA TRBJ1-1 TRBD1
TGTGCCAGCAGCCACTCACTAGCGGGCCTAACCCGCGGGGAGCTGTTTTTT CASSHSLAGLTRGELFF TRBV7-2 17 NA TRBJ2-2 TRBD2
TGTGCCAGTAGTATAGGTGGTAGCGACCAGTACTTC CASSIGGSDQYF TRBV19 12 NA TRBJ2-5 NA
TGTGCCAGCAGCTTGGAGGGGACAGGGGCCTGGTTTGTGCAGTTCTTC CASSLEGTGAWFVQFF TRBV5-5 16 NA TRBJ2-1 TRBD1
TGTGCCATCATCTCACTCGAGGACTACGAGCAGTACTTC CAIISLEDYEQYF TRBV10-3 13 NA TRBJ2-7 NA
TGTGCCAGCAGCGTAGACGGACAGACCTACTACAATGAGCAGTTCTTC CASSVDGQTYYNEQFF TRBV9 16 NA TRBJ2-1 NA
TGTGCCAGTAGTATCGTCAGGGCGGAGGGCTACACCTTC CASSIVRAEGYTF TRBV19 13 NA TRBJ1-2 NA
TGTGCCAGCAGCTTAAGCGGGGTCCCGAATGAGCAGTTCTTC CASSLSGVPNEQFF TRBV11-1 14 NA TRBJ2-1 TRBD2
TGTGCCAGCAGCTTCGGGACAGATAACACTGAAGCTTTCTTT CASSFGTDNTEAFF TRBV9 14 NA TRBJ1-1 TRBD1
TGTGCCAGCAGCGTAGGGACAGGGGGGGATCAGCCCCAGCATTTT CASSVGTGGDQPQHF TRBV9 15 once TRBJ1-5 TRBD1
TGTGCCAGCAGGGTTCAGTCCCAAAACTATGGCTACACCTTC CASRVQSQNYGYTF TRBV2 14 NA TRBJ1-2 NA
TGTGCCAGCGGAACTGGGAACTATGGCTACACCTTC CASGTGNYGYTF TRBV2 12 once TRBJ1-2 NA
TGTGCCAGCAGCTGGGGGGCAGGTCCCACCAATGAGCAGTTCTTC CASSWGAGPTNEQFF TRBV11-2 15 NA TRBJ2-1 NA
TGTGCCAGCAGTTTATCAGGGATTCAGCCCCAGCATTTT CASSLSGIQPQHF TRBV27 13 NA TRBJ1-5 NA
TGTGCCAGCAGTGAGACGGATAAGTCCCAGCAGTACTTC CASSETDKSQQYF TRBV6-1 13 NA TRBJ2-7 NA